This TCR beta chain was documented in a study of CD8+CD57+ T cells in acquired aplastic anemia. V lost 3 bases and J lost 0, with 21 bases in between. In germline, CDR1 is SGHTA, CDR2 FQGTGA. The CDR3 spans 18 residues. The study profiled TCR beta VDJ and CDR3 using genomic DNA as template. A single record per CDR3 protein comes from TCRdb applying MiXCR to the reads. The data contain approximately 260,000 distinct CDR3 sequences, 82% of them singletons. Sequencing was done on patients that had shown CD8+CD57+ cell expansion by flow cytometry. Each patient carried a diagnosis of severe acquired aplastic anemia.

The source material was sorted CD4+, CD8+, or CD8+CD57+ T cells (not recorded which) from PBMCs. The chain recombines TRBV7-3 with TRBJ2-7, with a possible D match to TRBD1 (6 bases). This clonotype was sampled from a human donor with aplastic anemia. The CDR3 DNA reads TGTGCCAGCAGCTTTCTTCGGGACAAGGAACAGTTCTCCTACGAGCAGTACGTC. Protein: CASSFLRDKEQFSYEQYV.